These T cell receptor beta chains were read from a single sample in a study of cytomegalovirus exposure and HLA in healthy donors. The repertoire was sequenced with immunoSEQ multiplex PCR; TCRdb's copy has only in-frame clones and lacks some. The sample has under 250,000 clones; about 90% are singletons. The specimen was PBMCs. Receptor source: a man between 18 and 29 years old in good health and CMV-seropositive. CDR3s include the opening cysteine and the closing phenylalanine or tryptophan. Each record gives: clone size, V gene, J gene, D gene, CDR3 DNA, CDR3 protein. The D gene is left open where the match is weak. A clone size is listed for some rows: how often the clone was seen (once, few, many), or a class if it is expanded.

clone_size: .
v_call: TRBV15
j_call: TRBJ1-4
d_call: .
cdr3_nt: TGTGCCACCAGCAGAGACCCGAGGACTAATGAAAAACTGTTTTTT
cdr3_aa: CATSRDPRTNEKLFF

clone_size: once
v_call: TRBV5-1
j_call: TRBJ2-7
d_call: .
cdr3_nt: TGCGCCAGCAGTCCTACAGGGGAGGGAAGTTACGAGCAGTACTTC
cdr3_aa: CASSPTGEGSYEQYF

clone_size: .
v_call: TRBV6-1
j_call: TRBJ1-4
d_call: .
cdr3_nt: TGTGCCAGCGCCGTCGGAGGGGCGACTAATGAAAAACTGTTTTTT
cdr3_aa: CASAVGGATNEKLFF

clone_size: few
v_call: TRBV7-2
j_call: TRBJ1-1
d_call: .
cdr3_nt: TGTGCCAGCAGCTCTCGGACGGGACAAAGTGAAGCTTTCTTT
cdr3_aa: CASSSRTGQSEAFF

clone_size: once
v_call: TRBV5-1
j_call: TRBJ2-5
d_call: .
cdr3_nt: TGCGCCAGCAGCTCGATACAGGGTCAAGAGACCCAGTACTTC
cdr3_aa: CASSSIQGQETQYF

clone_size: .
v_call: TRBV11-2
j_call: TRBJ1-1
d_call: TRBD1
cdr3_nt: TGTGCCAGCAGTCGGGACAGGGCGAACACTGAAGCTTTCTTT
cdr3_aa: CASSRDRANTEAFF

clone_size: .
v_call: TRBV29-1
j_call: TRBJ2-1
d_call: TRBD2
cdr3_nt: TGCAGCGTTGACGGCGGGAGCTCCTACAATGAGCAGTTCTTC
cdr3_aa: CSVDGGSSYNEQFF

clone_size: once
v_call: TRBV7-6
j_call: TRBJ2-7
d_call: TRBD2
cdr3_nt: TGTGCCAGCAGCGCCGCGACTAGCGGGAGGACCAGCTCCTACGAGCAGTACTTC
cdr3_aa: CASSAATSGRTSSYEQYF

clone_size: .
v_call: TRBV2
j_call: TRBJ2-3
d_call: TRBD2
cdr3_nt: TGTGCCAGCAGTGTCGAGACTAGCGGGAGGGGGGGCACAGATACGCAGTATTTT
cdr3_aa: CASSVETSGRGGTDTQYF

clone_size: .
v_call: TRBV2
j_call: TRBJ1-2
d_call: .
cdr3_nt: TGTGCCAGCAGTCTACAGGGCATGGACTATGGCTACACCTTC
cdr3_aa: CASSLQGMDYGYTF

clone_size: .
v_call: TRBV5-6
j_call: TRBJ2-7
d_call: .
cdr3_nt: TGTGCCAGCAGCTTGGGAGGGTGGACATACGAGCAGTACTTC
cdr3_aa: CASSLGGWTYEQYF

clone_size: .
v_call: TRBV10-3
j_call: TRBJ2-3
d_call: .
cdr3_nt: TGTGCCATCCAAAGCACAGATACGCAGTATTTT
cdr3_aa: CAIQSTDTQYF

clone_size: once
v_call: TRBV6-5
j_call: TRBJ1-3
d_call: .
cdr3_nt: TGTGCCAGCAGCCGTACACAGGGAAACACCATATATTTT
cdr3_aa: CASSRTQGNTIYF

clone_size: .
v_call: TRBV7-3
j_call: TRBJ2-1
d_call: .
cdr3_nt: TGTGCCAGCAGCCGTTTTCGGGCGTCTGAGCAGTTCTTC
cdr3_aa: CASSRFRASEQFF

clone_size: .
v_call: TRBV29-1
j_call: TRBJ1-5
d_call: TRBD1
cdr3_nt: TGCAGCGTCTGGACAGGGGGCGATCAGCCCCAGCATTTT
cdr3_aa: CSVWTGGDQPQHF

clone_size: once
v_call: TRBV13
j_call: TRBJ2-7
d_call: TRBD1
cdr3_nt: TGTGCCAGCAGCCATACCGGGGACAGGGTATACGAGCAGTACTTC
cdr3_aa: CASSHTGDRVYEQYF

clone_size: many
v_call: TRBV27
j_call: TRBJ1-2
d_call: .
cdr3_nt: TGTGCCAGCTACCCATTAGCAGGGCTCACCAACTATGGCTACACCTTC
cdr3_aa: CASYPLAGLTNYGYTF

clone_size: .
v_call: TRBV5-6
j_call: TRBJ2-1
d_call: .
cdr3_nt: TGTGCCAGCAGCTTGACTGGCTCCTACAATGAGCAGTTCTTC
cdr3_aa: CASSLTGSYNEQFF

clone_size: once
v_call: TRBV5-4
j_call: TRBJ2-7
d_call: TRBD2
cdr3_nt: TGTGCCAGCAGCCTGGGGGTTGGGGCGGGAGGCTACGAGCAGTACTTC
cdr3_aa: CASSLGVGAGGYEQYF

clone_size: once
v_call: TRBV29-1
j_call: TRBJ2-3
d_call: .
cdr3_nt: TGCAGCGTCGCTAGCACAGATACGCAGTATTTT
cdr3_aa: CSVASTDTQYF

clone_size: .
v_call: TRBV6-5
j_call: TRBJ2-7
d_call: .
cdr3_nt: TGTGCCAGCAGCCCGGGGTGGGAGTACGAGCAGTACTTC
cdr3_aa: CASSPGWEYEQYF

clone_size: .
v_call: TRBV7-7
j_call: TRBJ2-1
d_call: TRBD2
cdr3_nt: TGTGCCAGCAGCTTAAGCGGGAGCCCTTGGGATGAGCAGTTCTTC
cdr3_aa: CASSLSGSPWDEQFF

clone_size: .
v_call: TRBV5-1
j_call: TRBJ2-1
d_call: .
cdr3_nt: TGCGCCAGCAGACGACAGCCCGAGAGCTCCTACAATGAGCAGTTCTTC
cdr3_aa: CASRRQPESSYNEQFF

clone_size: .
v_call: TRBV9
j_call: TRBJ2-7
d_call: .
cdr3_nt: TGTGCCAGCAGCCCCCCAGGGACCTACGAGCAGTACTTC
cdr3_aa: CASSPPGTYEQYF

clone_size: .
v_call: TRBV6-5
j_call: TRBJ1-4
d_call: TRBD1
cdr3_nt: TGTGCCAGCAGGACCGGGACAGGGAATGAAAAACTGTTTTTT
cdr3_aa: CASRTGTGNEKLFF

clone_size: .
v_call: TRBV30
j_call: TRBJ2-5
d_call: .
cdr3_nt: TGTGCCTGGAGTGTAAACAGGGTAGAAGAGACCCAGTACTTC
cdr3_aa: CAWSVNRVEETQYF

clone_size: .
v_call: TRBV7-9
j_call: TRBJ1-1
d_call: .
cdr3_nt: TGTGCCAGCAGCTCTGGACAGTACACTGAAGCTTTCTTT
cdr3_aa: CASSSGQYTEAFF

clone_size: .
v_call: TRBV30
j_call: TRBJ1-4
d_call: .
cdr3_nt: TGTGCCTGGAGGGCGAACAGGAGATATGAAAAACTGTTTTTT
cdr3_aa: CAWRANRRYEKLFF

clone_size: .
v_call: TRBV19
j_call: TRBJ1-1
d_call: .
cdr3_nt: TGTGCCAGTATAACCGGGACCGAAAACACTGAAGCTTTCTTT
cdr3_aa: CASITGTENTEAFF

clone_size: .
v_call: TRBV5-1
j_call: TRBJ1-1
d_call: .
cdr3_nt: TGCGCCAGCAGCTTGGGCTGGGGAAAGAACACTGAAGCTTTCTTT
cdr3_aa: CASSLGWGKNTEAFF

clone_size: .
v_call: TRBV7-2
j_call: TRBJ2-7
d_call: .
cdr3_nt: TGTGCCAGCGGCCGGGACACACTCTTGTACGAGCAGTACTTC
cdr3_aa: CASGRDTLLYEQYF

clone_size: .
v_call: TRBV7-9
j_call: TRBJ2-7
d_call: TRBD2
cdr3_nt: TGTGCCAGCAGCTCTCTAGCGGGAGTGACATCCTACGAGCAGTACTTC
cdr3_aa: CASSSLAGVTSYEQYF

clone_size: .
v_call: TRBV5-1
j_call: TRBJ2-3
d_call: TRBD2
cdr3_nt: TGCGCCAGCAGCTTGGAAGGACTAGCAGCTAGCACAGATACGCAGTATTTT
cdr3_aa: CASSLEGLAASTDTQYF

clone_size: .
v_call: TRBV6-6
j_call: TRBJ2-7
d_call: .
cdr3_nt: TGTGCCAGCAGTTACTCGGCTAGCACATTCTCCTACGAGCAGTACTTC
cdr3_aa: CASSYSASTFSYEQYF

clone_size: .
v_call: TRBV30
j_call: TRBJ2-5
d_call: TRBD2
cdr3_nt: TGTGCCTGGAGTCTACTAGCGGGAGTAGACGAGACCCAGTACTTC
cdr3_aa: CAWSLLAGVDETQYF

clone_size: once
v_call: TRBV7-6
j_call: TRBJ2-1
d_call: TRBD2
cdr3_nt: TGTGCCAGCAGCCCCCACCCGGGGACTAGCGGAAATGAGCAGTTCTTC
cdr3_aa: CASSPHPGTSGNEQFF

clone_size: .
v_call: TRBV19
j_call: TRBJ2-6
d_call: .
cdr3_nt: TGTGCCAGTAAACCAGGGGGGGAGGCTGGGGCCAACGTCCTGACTTTC
cdr3_aa: CASKPGGEAGANVLTF

clone_size: few
v_call: TRBV18
j_call: TRBJ2-4
d_call: .
cdr3_nt: TGTGCCAGCTCACCTACGGACCCACTAGCCAAAAACATTCAGTACTTC
cdr3_aa: CASSPTDPLAKNIQYF

clone_size: .
v_call: TRBV29-1
j_call: TRBJ2-7
d_call: TRBD1
cdr3_nt: TGCAGCGTCAGACAGGGGATCGCGTACGAGCAGTACTTC
cdr3_aa: CSVRQGIAYEQYF

clone_size: .
v_call: TRBV28
j_call: TRBJ2-1
d_call: TRBD2
cdr3_nt: TGTGCCAGCAGTTTAGGACTAGCGGGCGTCAATGAGCAGTTCTTC
cdr3_aa: CASSLGLAGVNEQFF

clone_size: .
v_call: TRBV5-4
j_call: TRBJ1-2
d_call: .
cdr3_nt: TGTGCCAGCAGCGGAAACAGGGACATGTACACCTTC
cdr3_aa: CASSGNRDMYTF

clone_size: .
v_call: TRBV5-6
j_call: TRBJ2-6
d_call: .
cdr3_nt: TGTGCCAGCAGCTTGGGACAATCTGGGGCCAACGTCCTGACTTTC
cdr3_aa: CASSLGQSGANVLTF

clone_size: .
v_call: TRBV5-1
j_call: TRBJ2-1
d_call: TRBD2
cdr3_nt: TGCGCCAGCAGCTTGGCACTAGCGGGCGGCTCCTACAATGAGCAGTTCTTC
cdr3_aa: CASSLALAGGSYNEQFF